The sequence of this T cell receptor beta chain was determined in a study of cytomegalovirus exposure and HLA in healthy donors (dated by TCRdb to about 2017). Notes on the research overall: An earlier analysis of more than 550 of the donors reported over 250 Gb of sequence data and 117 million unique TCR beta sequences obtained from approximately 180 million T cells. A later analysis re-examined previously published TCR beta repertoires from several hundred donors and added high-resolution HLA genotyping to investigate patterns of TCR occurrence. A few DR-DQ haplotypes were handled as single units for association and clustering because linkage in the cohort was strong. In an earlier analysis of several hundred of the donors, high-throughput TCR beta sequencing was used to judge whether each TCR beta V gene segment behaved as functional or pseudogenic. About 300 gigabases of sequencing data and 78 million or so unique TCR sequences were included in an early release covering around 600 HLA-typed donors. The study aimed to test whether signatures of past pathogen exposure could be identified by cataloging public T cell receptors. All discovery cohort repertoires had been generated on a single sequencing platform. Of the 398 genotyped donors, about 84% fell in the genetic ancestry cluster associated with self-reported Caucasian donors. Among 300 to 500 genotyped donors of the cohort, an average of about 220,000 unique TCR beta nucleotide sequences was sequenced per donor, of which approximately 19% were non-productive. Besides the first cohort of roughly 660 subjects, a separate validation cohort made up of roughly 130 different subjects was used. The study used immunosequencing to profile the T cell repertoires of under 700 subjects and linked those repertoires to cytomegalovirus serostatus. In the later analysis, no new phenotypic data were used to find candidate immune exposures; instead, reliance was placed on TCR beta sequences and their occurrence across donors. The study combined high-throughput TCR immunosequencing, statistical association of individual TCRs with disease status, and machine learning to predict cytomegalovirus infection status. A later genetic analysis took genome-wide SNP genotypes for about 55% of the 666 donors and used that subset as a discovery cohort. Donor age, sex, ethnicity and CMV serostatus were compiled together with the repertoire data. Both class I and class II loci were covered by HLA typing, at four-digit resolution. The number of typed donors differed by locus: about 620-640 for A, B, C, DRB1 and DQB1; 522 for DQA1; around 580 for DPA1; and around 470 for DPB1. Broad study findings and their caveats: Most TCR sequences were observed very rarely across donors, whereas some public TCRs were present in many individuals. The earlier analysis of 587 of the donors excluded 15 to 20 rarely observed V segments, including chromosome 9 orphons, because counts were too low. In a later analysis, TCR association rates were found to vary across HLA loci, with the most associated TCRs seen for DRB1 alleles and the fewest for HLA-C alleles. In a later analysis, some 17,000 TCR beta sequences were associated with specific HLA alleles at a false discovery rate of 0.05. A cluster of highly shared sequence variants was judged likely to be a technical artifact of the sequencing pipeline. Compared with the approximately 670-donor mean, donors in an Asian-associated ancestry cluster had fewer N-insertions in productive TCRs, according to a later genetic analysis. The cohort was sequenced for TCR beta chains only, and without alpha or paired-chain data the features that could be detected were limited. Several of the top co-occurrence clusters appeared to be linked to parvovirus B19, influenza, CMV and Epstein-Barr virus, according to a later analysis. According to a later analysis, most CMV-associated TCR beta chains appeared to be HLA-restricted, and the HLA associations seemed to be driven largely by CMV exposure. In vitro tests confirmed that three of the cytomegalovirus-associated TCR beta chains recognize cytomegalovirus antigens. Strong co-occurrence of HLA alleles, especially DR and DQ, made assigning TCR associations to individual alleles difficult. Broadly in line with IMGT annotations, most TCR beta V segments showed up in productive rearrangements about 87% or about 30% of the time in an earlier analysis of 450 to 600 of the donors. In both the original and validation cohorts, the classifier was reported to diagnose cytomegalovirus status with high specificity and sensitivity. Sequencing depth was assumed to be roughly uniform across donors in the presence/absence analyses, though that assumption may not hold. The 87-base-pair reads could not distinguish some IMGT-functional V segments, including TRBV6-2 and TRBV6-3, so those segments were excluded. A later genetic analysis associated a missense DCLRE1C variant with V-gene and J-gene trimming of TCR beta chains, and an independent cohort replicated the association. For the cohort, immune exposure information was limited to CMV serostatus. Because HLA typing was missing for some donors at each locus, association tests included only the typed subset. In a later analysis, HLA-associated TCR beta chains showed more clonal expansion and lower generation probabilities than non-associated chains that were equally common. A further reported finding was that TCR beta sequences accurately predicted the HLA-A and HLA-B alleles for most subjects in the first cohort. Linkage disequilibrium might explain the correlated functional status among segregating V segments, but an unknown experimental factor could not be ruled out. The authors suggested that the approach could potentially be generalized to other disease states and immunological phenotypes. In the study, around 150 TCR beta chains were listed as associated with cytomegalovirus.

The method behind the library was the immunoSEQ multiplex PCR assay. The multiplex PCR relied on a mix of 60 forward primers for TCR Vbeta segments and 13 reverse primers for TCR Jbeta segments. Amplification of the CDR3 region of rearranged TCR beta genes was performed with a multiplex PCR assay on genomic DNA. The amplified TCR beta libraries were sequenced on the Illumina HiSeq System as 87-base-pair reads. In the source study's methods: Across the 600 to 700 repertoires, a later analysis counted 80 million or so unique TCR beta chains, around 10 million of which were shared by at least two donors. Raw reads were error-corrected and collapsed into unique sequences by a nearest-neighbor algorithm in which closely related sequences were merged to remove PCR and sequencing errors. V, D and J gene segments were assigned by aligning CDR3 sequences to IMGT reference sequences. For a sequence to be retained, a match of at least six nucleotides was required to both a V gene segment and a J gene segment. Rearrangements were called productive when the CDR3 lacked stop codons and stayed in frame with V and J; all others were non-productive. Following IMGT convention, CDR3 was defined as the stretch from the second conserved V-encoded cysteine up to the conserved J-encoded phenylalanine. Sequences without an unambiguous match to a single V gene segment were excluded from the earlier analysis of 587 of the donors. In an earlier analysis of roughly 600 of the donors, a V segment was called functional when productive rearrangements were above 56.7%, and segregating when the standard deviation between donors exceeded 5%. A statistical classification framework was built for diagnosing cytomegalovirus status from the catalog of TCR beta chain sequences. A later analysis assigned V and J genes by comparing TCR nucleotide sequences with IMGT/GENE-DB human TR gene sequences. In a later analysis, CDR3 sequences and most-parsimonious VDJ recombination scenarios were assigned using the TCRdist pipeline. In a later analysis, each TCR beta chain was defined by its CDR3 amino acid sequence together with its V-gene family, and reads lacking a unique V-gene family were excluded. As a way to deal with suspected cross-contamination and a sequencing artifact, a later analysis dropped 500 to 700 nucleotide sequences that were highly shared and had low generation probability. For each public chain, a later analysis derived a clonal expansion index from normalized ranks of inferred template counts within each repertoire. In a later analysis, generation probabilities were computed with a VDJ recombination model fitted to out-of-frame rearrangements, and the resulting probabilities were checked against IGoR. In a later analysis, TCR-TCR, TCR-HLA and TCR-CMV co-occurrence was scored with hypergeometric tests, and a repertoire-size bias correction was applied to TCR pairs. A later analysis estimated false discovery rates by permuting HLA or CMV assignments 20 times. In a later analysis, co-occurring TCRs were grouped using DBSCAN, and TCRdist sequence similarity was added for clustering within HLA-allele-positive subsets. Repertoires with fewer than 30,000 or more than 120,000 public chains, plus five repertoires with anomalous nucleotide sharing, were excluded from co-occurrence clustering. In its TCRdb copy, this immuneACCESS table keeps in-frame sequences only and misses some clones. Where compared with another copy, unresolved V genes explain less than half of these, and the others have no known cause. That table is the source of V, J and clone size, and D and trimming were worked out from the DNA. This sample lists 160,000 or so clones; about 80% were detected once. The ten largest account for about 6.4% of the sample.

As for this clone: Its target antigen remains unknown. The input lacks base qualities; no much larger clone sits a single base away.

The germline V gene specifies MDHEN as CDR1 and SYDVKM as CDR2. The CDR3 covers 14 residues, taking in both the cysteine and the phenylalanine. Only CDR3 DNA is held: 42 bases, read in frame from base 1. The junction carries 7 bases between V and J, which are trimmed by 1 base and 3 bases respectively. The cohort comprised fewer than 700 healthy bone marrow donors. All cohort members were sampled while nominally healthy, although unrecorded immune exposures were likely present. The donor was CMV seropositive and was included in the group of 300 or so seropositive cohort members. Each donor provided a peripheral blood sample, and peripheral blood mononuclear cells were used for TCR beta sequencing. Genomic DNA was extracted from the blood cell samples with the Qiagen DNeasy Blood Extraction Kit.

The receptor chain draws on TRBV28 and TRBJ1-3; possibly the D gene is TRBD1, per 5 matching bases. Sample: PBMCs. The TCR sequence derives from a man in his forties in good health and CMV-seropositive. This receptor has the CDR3 CASSLSGGGNTIYF. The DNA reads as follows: TGTGCCAGCAGTTTATCCGGGGGTGGAAACACCATATATTTT.